The 16 T cell receptor beta chains in this list originate from one sample, sequenced in a study of vaccination effects on CD4 cells after COVID-19. Scientists isolated CD4+ T cells after a roughly 9-day culture period ended. Participants were vaccinated with two doses of either the BNT162b2 or mRNA-1273 vaccine. Produced via immunoSEQ multiplex PCR; TCRdb's table is partial and in-frame only. This repertoire shows 66,000 or so clones, 70% to 80% found once; its top ten account for approximately 2.4%. Antigen specificity for these receptors is unknown. The source material was CD4+ T cells from PBMCs cultured without peptide, sampled after COVID-19 vaccination. All receptors come from a human donor who received a COVID-19 vaccine.

This clone was observed once. The chain combines TRBV7-8 with TRBJ2-7; the D gene is possibly TRBD1 (6 bases). CDR3 length: 14 residues. Germline V gene lookup returns CDR1 SGHVS and CDR2 FQNEAQ. V lost 6 bases and J 4 bases, leaving 16 bases between the germline ends. The chain's CDR3 is CASSQGRGSYEQYV. The CDR3 DNA follows: TGTGCCAGCAGTCAAGGCAGGGGATCTTACGAGCAGTACGTC.

This chain uses TRBV7-9 with TRBJ2-7; 8 bases agree with TRBD2. Per the germline V gene, CDR1 is SEHNR and CDR2 is FQNEAQ (reference sequence). J was trimmed by 0 bases and V by 5 bases; bases with no gene match: 6. The CDR3 length is 15 residues. This chain's CDR3 is CASSPGRALSYEQYV. CDR3 nucleotides: TGTGCCAGCAGCCCCGGGAGGGCCCTCTCCTACGAGCAGTACGTC.

The V call is TRBV7-2, the J call TRBJ1-2, with D unclear. The length of the CDR3 is 14 residues. CDR1 is SGHTA, CDR2 FQGNSA, per germline. Trimming removed 3 bases at V and 8 bases at J, with 16 bases between. This CDR3 is CASSFLGQPWGYTF. DNA of the CDR3: TGTGCCAGCAGCTTCTTGGGCCAGCCCTGGGGCTACACCTTC.

The chain employs TRBV24-1 and TRBJ2-1, with TRBD1 matching over 9 bases. CDR1 KGHDR and CDR2 SFDVKD come from the germline V gene. This CDR3 has 15 residues. The V segment lost 7 bases and the J segment 7 bases; nucleotides outside the gene matches: 10. CDR3 region: CATSDPGTGNNEQFF. The CDR3, as DNA: TGTGCCACCAGCGACCCCGGGACAGGGAATAATGAGCAGTTCTTC.

This CDR3 is CASSLAGAEGDTQYF. The CDR3 DNA reads as TGCGCCAGCAGCTTGGCAGGGGCTGAAGGAGATACGCAGTATTTT. This rearrangement joins TRBV5-1 to TRBJ2-3; possibly TRBD1 for D (6 bases). This CDR3 comprises 15 residues. CDR1 is SGHRS and CDR2 is YFSETQ in the germline V gene. V lost 0 bases to trimming and J lost 5 bases, with 13 bases between them. The whole variable domain, filled in from reference TRBV5-1 and TRBJ2-3, reads KAGVTQTPRYLIKTRGQQVTLSCSPISGHRSVSWYQQTPGQGLQFLFEYFSETQRNKGNFPGRFSGRQFSNSRSEMNVSTLELGDSALYLCASSLAGAEGDTQYFGPGTRLTVL.

This rearrangement joins TRBV5-1 to TRBJ2-5; possibly TRBD2 for D (6 bases). V was clipped by 3 bases and J by 4 bases, with 16 bases between them. Per germline, CDR1 SGHRS and CDR2 YFSETQ. The CDR3 sequence is 15 residues long. This CDR3 reads CASSSQGGERETQYF. The CDR3 DNA reads TGCGCCAGCAGCTCGCAGGGCGGGGAGCGAGAGACCCAGTACTTC.

The J gene is TRBJ1-5, the V gene TRBV2; perhaps TRBD1 as D (6 bases). V was cut by 6 bases and J by 5 bases, with 11 bases left in between. Germline loops: CDR1 SNHLY, CDR2 FYNNEI. This CDR3 has 13 amino acids. DNA of the CDR3: TGTGCCAGCAGAGGGGGTGGGGATCAGCCCCAGCATTTT. Translated, it gives CASRGGGDQPQHF.

V and J are TRBV24-1 and TRBJ2-1; D ambiguous. Germline-derived CDR1 and CDR2 are KGHDR and SFDVKD. Trimming left V 3 bases short and J 4 bases short, with 6 bases between. The CDR3 runs to 13 residues. CDR3 coding DNA: TGTGCCACCAGTGATCACAGATACAATGAGCAGTTCTTC. Residues: CATSDHRYNEQFF.

The chain carries TRBV11-2 and TRBJ1-1; D ambiguous. Germline-derived CDR1 and CDR2 are SGHAT and FQNNGV. V shed 5 bases and J shed 1 base, with 14 bases lying between them. The CDR3 contains 15 residues. The CDR3 region is CASSATGPRNTEAFF. The CDR3 bases are TGTGCCAGCAGCGCAACCGGGCCTAGGAACACTGAAGCTTTCTTT.

This clone was seen only a few times. This rearrangement joins TRBV6-5 to TRBJ2-7; either TRBD1 or TRBD2 may fit D (6 bases each). Germline V gene lookup returns CDR1 MNHEY and CDR2 SVGAGI. V lost 11 bases, J lost 2 bases, and 16 bases lay in between. This CDR3 is 13 amino acids long. CDR3 bases: TGTGCCGCCAAGGCGGGACAAACCTACGAGCAGTACGTC. This translates into CAAKAGQTYEQYV.

This chain links TRBV15 with TRBJ2-5; tentatively, D is TRBD1 (5 bases). CDR3 size: 16 residues. Germline V CDR1 and CDR2: LNHNV, YYDKDF (reference sequence). Between the trimmed V and J ends, which lost 0 bases and 5 bases, there was a span of 16 bases. Here the CDR3 reads CATSRDRAGQAETQYF. CDR3 coding DNA: TGTGCCACCAGCAGAGATAGGGCAGGGCAGGCGGAGACCCAGTACTTC.

V and J are TRBV3-1 (or the pseudogene TRBV3-2) and TRBJ2-1; D may match TRBD1 or TRBD2 (5 bases each). This CDR3 has 16 residues. V lost 0 bases to trimming and J lost 4 bases, with 13 bases between them. Germline V gene data show CDR1 as LGHDT and CDR2 as YNNKEL (reference sequence). The CDR3 loop is CASSQDLGTVYNEQFF. The CDR3 DNA is TGTGCCAGCAGCCAAGATTTAGGGACCGTATACAATGAGCAGTTCTTC.

The chain carries TRBV18 and TRBJ1-3, with D tentatively TRBD1 (5 bases). This CDR3 region has 14 residues. Per the germline V gene, CDR1 is KGHSH and CDR2 is LQKENI. The V end lost 5 bases, the J end lost 0 bases, and 8 bases lay between the germline ends. The CDR3 sequence: CASSVQGSGNTIYF. The CDR3 nucleotides are TGTGCCAGCTCAGTCCAGGGCTCTGGAAACACCATATATTTT.

The J gene is TRBJ2-1, the V gene TRBV24-1; TRBD2 agrees at 16 bases. This CDR3 spans 16 amino acids. Germline assignment: CDR1 KGHDR and CDR2 SFDVKD. After removal of 3 bases from V and 7 bases from J, the junction contained 2 bases not matched to a gene. This CDR3 reads CATSDRGLAGGNEQFF. The CDR3 DNA reads as TGTGCCACCAGTGATAGGGGACTAGCGGGGGGGAATGAGCAGTTCTTC.

This rearrangement joins TRBV24-1 to TRBJ1-5; possible D gene TRBD1, 5 bases. The CDR3 length is 15 residues. Deletions cut 7 bases from V and 0 bases from J, with 12 bases between. Germline V lookup: CDR1 KGHDR, CDR2 SFDVKD. The CDR3 coding sequence is TGTGCCACCAGCGGGGCCGGGCCTAGCAATCAGCCCCAGCATTTT. It encodes CATSGAGPSNQPQHF.

The chain joins TRBV5-3 to TRBJ2-1; D gene ambiguous. TRBV5-3 qualifies as an ORF whose function is uncertain. The CDR3 runs 11 residues. V was clipped by 4 bases and J by 10 bases, with 9 bases between them. The CDR3 region has the DNA TGTGCCAGAAGCCGTGTTGAGGAGCAGTTCTTC. Translating gives CARSRVEEQFF.